The next 16 T cell receptor beta chains were all read from a single sample in a study of cytomegalovirus exposure and HLA in healthy donors. Researchers ran the PCR with 60 Vbeta and 13 Jbeta primers. Sequenced by immunoSEQ multiplex PCR; TCRdb stores in-frame clones only, minus some. The sample shows approximately 100,000 clones, about 76% of them seen only once. The sample consisted of PBMCs. The receptors shown here come from a woman younger than 45 in good health and CMV-seronegative.

This chain uses TRBV19 with TRBJ1-5, with D perhaps matching TRBD1 (5 bases). The germline gives CDR1 LNHDA, CDR2 SQIVND (reference sequence). V was shortened by 0 bases and J by 4 bases, with 10 bases between the two germline ends. CDR3 size: 15 residues. The CDR3, as DNA: TGTGCCAGTAGTATAGATGCAGGGTGGAATCAGCCCCAGCATTTT. Translated, it gives CASSIDAGWNQPQHF.

The chain combines TRBV5-1 with TRBJ2-2, with 8 bases that match TRBD1. Trimming cost V 4 bases and J 0 bases; bases outside gene matches: 5. Germline loops: CDR1 SGHRS, CDR2 YFSETQ. The CDR3 loop spans 16 amino acids. Written as DNA, the CDR3 is TGCGCCAGCAGCGTACAGGGGGTCCCGAACACCGGGGAGCTGTTTTTT. As protein: CASSVQGVPNTGELFF.

The CDR3 loop reads CASSLVASGNSDEQFF. In DNA, the CDR3 is TGCGCCAGCAGCTTGGTGGCTAGCGGGAATTCGGATGAGCAGTTCTTC. J is TRBJ2-1 and V is TRBV5-1; 9 nucleotides agree with TRBD2. V was pared by 0 bases and J by 8 bases, with 9 bases of the junction left unmatched. CDR1 and CDR2 (germline): SGHRS, YFSETQ. The CDR3 contains 16 residues.

V gene TRBV5-5 combines with J gene TRBJ2-7; 7 bases line up with TRBD2. CDR1 and CDR2 from the germline V gene are SGHKS and YYEKEE (reference sequence). This CDR3 has 13 amino acids. V shed 2 bases, J shed 3 bases, and the junction held 2 bases outside the gene matches. The CDR3: CASSFGGGYEQYF. The CDR3 region has the DNA TGTGCCAGCAGCTTTGGGGGGGGCTACGAGCAGTACTTC.

This chain links TRBV21-1 with TRBJ2-1; TRBD2, as called in the table, went unchecked against the DNA. TRBV21-1 is annotated as a pseudogene. The CDR3 sequence is 16 residues long. CDR3 sequence reads: CASSKGVAGPFNEQFF. Here the CDR3 DNA reads TGTGCCAGCAGCAAAGGGGTAGCGGGACCCTTCAATGAGCAGTTCTTC.

J is TRBJ2-3 and V is TRBV7-2, with 7 bases aligning to TRBD1. V lost 3 bases and J lost 2; bases outside the gene matches: 5. Germline values: CDR1 SGHTA, CDR2 FQGNSA. The CDR3 totals 15 residues. The CDR3 coding sequence is TGTGCCAGCAGCTTCCGACAGGGCTTCACAGATACGCAGTATTTT. Translating gives CASSFRQGFTDTQYF.

This clone was found once. This chain joins TRBV30 and TRBJ2-1; 10 bases agree with TRBD2. V was pared by 2 bases and J by 0 bases, with 10 bases of the junction left unmatched. Germline CDR1 GTSNPN, CDR2 SVGIG (reference sequence). CDR3 size: 18 residues. CDR3 coding DNA: TGTGCCTGGAGTATCCATAGCGGGAGGATAAGCTCCTACAATGAGCAGTTCTTC. Its translation: CAWSIHSGRISSYNEQFF.

This clone came up once. The J gene is TRBJ2-7, the V gene TRBV25-1; the D gene is possibly TRBD2 (5 bases). The V end was cut by 8 bases, the J end by 4 bases, with 9 bases between. The germline gives CDR1 MGHDK, CDR2 SYGVNS. This CDR3 is built from 11 residues. CDR3 DNA: TGTGCCAGCTCCCGGGGATACGAGCAGTACTTC. It is translated as CASSRGYEQYF.

The chain uses TRBV2 and TRBJ2-1, with 11 bases aligning to TRBD2. J gave up 8 bases and V 6 bases, and 3 bases lay outside the gene matches. Germline V lookup: CDR1 SNHLY, CDR2 FYNNEI. CDR3 length equals 13 residues. The CDR3 sequence: CASSGTSGDEQFF. The CDR3 DNA is TGTGCCAGCAGCGGGACTAGCGGAGATGAGCAGTTCTTC.

This clone was seen only once. This chain connects TRBV10-3 to TRBJ2-7; the D gene is possibly TRBD2 (6 bases). Trimming removed 10 bases at V and 11 bases at J, with 18 bases between. This CDR3 spans 11 amino acids. Germline values: CDR1 ENHRY, CDR2 SYGVKD. This chain's CDR3 is CATQSGGGEYF. CDR3 nucleotide sequence: TGTGCCACCCAGTCCGGGGGAGGAGAGTACTTC.

The rearrangement uses TRBV7-3 and TRBJ2-7, with TRBD1 matching over 7 bases. The CDR3 is 15 amino acids. The germline CDR1 and CDR2 sequences are SGHTA and FQGTGA. The V gene end was trimmed by 0 bases and the J gene end by 4 bases; junction bases not matched to a gene: 6. CDR3 sequence reads: CASSLTPGQLYEQYF. The CDR3 region has the DNA TGTGCCAGCAGCTTAACGCCGGGACAGCTTTACGAGCAGTACTTC.

The chain is built from TRBV4-1 and TRBJ2-2; 9 bases fit TRBD2. In germline, CDR1 is MGHRA, CDR2 YSYEKL. The CDR3 covers 18 residues. Trimming removed 1 base from V and 4 bases from J; junction bases left unmatched: 10. The CDR3 loop reads CASSQVFLAGSVTGELFF. The CDR3 DNA sequence: TGCGCCAGCAGCCAAGTATTCCTAGCGGGATCAGTCACCGGGGAGCTGTTTTTT.

The CDR3 sequence: CASSPSCTGGSDYGYTF. The CDR3 DNA is TGCGCCAGCAGTCCTTCCTGTACAGGGGGCAGTGACTATGGCTACACCTTC. V gene TRBV23-1 combines with J gene TRBJ1-2, with TRBD1 identical over 9 bases. TRBV23-1 is labeled an ORF, and its function is uncertain. The CDR3 extends over 17 amino acids. V lost 4 bases and J lost 3; bases outside the gene matches: 12.

The chain recombines TRBV6-4 with TRBJ2-3; weak D call: TRBD2 (6 bases). In germline, CDR1 is MRHNA, CDR2 SNTAGT. V shed 0 bases and J shed 0 bases, with 10 bases lying between them. The CDR3 runs to 16 residues. CDR3 nucleotide sequence: TGTGCCAGCAGTGACTCGATCGGGACTAGCACAGATACGCAGTATTTT. Residues: CASSDSIGTSTDTQYF.

This chain connects TRBV5-1 to TRBJ2-2, with unresolved D. Deletions cut 4 bases from V and 1 base from J, with 11 bases between. This CDR3 has 15 residues. Germline-derived CDR1 and CDR2 are SGHRS and YFSETQ. The CDR3 DNA reads TGCGCCAGCAGCCCCCTGGGCGAGAACACCGGGGAGCTGTTTTTT. Its translation is CASSPLGENTGELFF. The whole variable domain, remainder taken from reference TRBV5-1 and TRBJ2-2, is KAGVTQTPRYLIKTRGQQVTLSCSPISGHRSVSWYQQTPGQGLQFLFEYFSETQRNKGNFPGRFSGRQFSNSRSEMNVSTLELGDSALYLCASSPLGENTGELFFGEGSRLTVL.

With respect to this clone: At one end, the junction sequence differs from germline, possibly due to a read error. This chain joins TRBV7-9 and TRBJ2-1; a possible D gene is TRBD2 (5 bases). Germline assignment: CDR1 SEHNR and CDR2 FQNEAQ (reference sequence). The CDR3 has 11 amino acids. In DNA, the CDR3 is TGTTCCAGCAGCTTAGAGCGGGAGCAGTTCTTC. Protein product: CSSSLEREQFF.